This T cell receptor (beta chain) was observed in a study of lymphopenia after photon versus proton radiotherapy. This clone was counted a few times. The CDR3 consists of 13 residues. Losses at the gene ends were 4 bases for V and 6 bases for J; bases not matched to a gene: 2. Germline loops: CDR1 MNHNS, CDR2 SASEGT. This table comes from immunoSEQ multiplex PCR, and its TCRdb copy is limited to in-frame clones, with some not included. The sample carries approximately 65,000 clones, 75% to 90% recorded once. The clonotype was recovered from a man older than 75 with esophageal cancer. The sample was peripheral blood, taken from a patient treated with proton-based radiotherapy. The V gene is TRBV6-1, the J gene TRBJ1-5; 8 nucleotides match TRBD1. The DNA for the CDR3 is TGTGCCAGCAGTGGACAGGGGACTCAGCCCCAGCATTTT. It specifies CASSGQGTQPQHF.